This record concerns one TCR beta chain sequence. CDR1 is MNHEY, CDR2 SVGAGI, per germline. With 4 bases removed from V and 4 bases from J, the gap between germline ends came to 16 bases. This CDR3 region has 15 residues. Assay: immunoSEQ multiplex PCR; the TCRdb copy retains only in-frame clones and omits some. The sample includes some 69,000 clones, just over 90% of them seen just once. This sample was taken from a study of T cell changes during pregnancy in multiple sclerosis. The rearrangement uses TRBV6-5 and TRBJ2-5, with D tentatively TRBD2 (6 bases). The TCR was taken from a female donor in good health, enrolled as a control in a pregnancy study. The sample was peripheral blood, taken in the second trimester of pregnancy. The CDR3 loop reads CASSLDRGSRETQYF. The CDR3 bases are TGTGCCAGCAGTTTGGACCGGGGGTCAAGAGAGACCCAGTACTTC.